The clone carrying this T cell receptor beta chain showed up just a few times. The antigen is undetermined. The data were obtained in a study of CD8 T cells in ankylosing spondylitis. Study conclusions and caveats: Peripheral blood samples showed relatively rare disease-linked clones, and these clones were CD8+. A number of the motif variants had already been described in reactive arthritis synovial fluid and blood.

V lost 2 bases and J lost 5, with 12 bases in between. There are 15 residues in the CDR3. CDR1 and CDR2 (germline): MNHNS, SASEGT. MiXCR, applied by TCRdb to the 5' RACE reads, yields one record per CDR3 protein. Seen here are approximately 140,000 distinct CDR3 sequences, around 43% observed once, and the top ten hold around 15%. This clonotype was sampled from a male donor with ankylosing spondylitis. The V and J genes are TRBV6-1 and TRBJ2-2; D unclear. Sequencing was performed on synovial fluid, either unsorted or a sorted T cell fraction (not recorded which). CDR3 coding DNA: TGTGCCAGCAGTGAAATAGTTAGTTCGACCGGGGAGCTGTTTTTT. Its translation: CASSEIVSSTGELFF.